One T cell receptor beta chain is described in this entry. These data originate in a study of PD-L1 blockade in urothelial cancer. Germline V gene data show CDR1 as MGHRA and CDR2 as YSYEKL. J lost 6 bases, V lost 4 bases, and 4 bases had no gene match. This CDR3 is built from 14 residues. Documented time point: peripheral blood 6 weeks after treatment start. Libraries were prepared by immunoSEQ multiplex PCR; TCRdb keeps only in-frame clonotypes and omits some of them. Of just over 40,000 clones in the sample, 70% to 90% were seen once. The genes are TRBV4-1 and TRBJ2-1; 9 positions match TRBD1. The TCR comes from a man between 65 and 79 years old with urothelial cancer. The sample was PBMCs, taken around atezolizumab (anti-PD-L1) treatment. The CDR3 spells CASSPGQGSNEQFF. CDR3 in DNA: TGCGCCAGCAGCCCCGGACAGGGGAGCAATGAGCAGTTCTTC.